Below, 27 T cell receptor beta chains from the same sample are listed, as sequenced in a study of human T cells and chemical hapten exposure. Each CDR3 protein is one row after TCRdb ran MiXCR on the RACE reads. This sample has about 120,000 distinct CDR3 sequences; approximately 15% occur once, and the top ten carry approximately 0.89%. Time point given: patch test 1, 2 weeks after DPC sensitization. Treatment in this sample: therapeutic diphenylcyclopropenone sensitization with weekly scalp DPC. The sequences come from whole blood, collected in connection with sensitization to the hapten diphenylcyclopropenone (DPC). Receptor source: a man between 18 and 35 years old with alopecia areata. Some clones in this sample may be carry-over from other donors' samples.

V is TRBV20-1 and J is TRBJ1-1; no firm D call. The CDR3 sequence is 14 residues long. The V and J ends lost 1 base and 1 base respectively, with 10 bases between them. Germline loops: CDR1 DFQATT, CDR2 SNEGSKA (reference sequence). CDR3 nucleotides: TGCAGTGCTAGAGCGGGAGGACGGAACACTGAAGCTTTCTTT. Protein: CSARAGGRNTEAFF.

The V and J genes are TRBV7-3 and TRBJ2-4; D is ambiguous. Per germline, CDR1 SGHTA and CDR2 FQGTGA. The CDR3 is 12 residues long. Trimming stripped 3 bases from V and 8 bases from J, with 8 bases between. The CDR3 loop is CASSLDGDIQYF. CDR3 coding DNA: TGTGCCAGCAGCTTGGACGGTGACATTCAGTACTTC.

V is TRBV29-1 and J is TRBJ1-2; the D is unclear. V shed 0 bases and J shed 8 bases, with 10 bases lying between them. This CDR3 is 12 amino acids long. Germline CDR1 reads SQVTM; CDR2 reads ANQGSEA. The CDR3: CSVEEGSRGYTF. For the CDR3, the DNA is TGCAGCGTTGAAGAGGGAAGTAGAGGCTACACCTTC.

This clonotype was seen more than once but under ten times. This rearrangement joins TRBV27 to TRBJ1-5; the D gene is possibly TRBD1 (6 bases). Per germline, CDR1 MNHEY and CDR2 SMNVEV (reference sequence). V dropped 6 bases and J dropped 3 bases, with 15 bases sitting between them. The CDR3 is 15 amino acids. CDR3 region: CASREQGKLNQPQHF. For the CDR3, the DNA is TGTGCCAGCAGAGAACAGGGAAAGCTCAATCAGCCCCAGCATTTT.

To note about this clonotype: One end of the junction is discordant with germline, which a read error may explain. J is TRBJ2-7 and V is TRBV28; 8 nucleotides align to TRBD1. In germline, CDR1 is MDHEN, CDR2 SYDVKM. CDR3 size: 14 residues. CDR3 protein: CTSSPGGLYYEQYF. The DNA for the CDR3 is TGTACCAGCAGCCCAGGGGGCCTCTACTACGAGCAGTACTTC.

This chain connects TRBV19 to TRBJ2-5; TRBD1 matches at 7 bases. Germline CDR1 and CDR2: LNHDA and SQIVND (reference sequence). With V trimmed by 4 bases and J by 4 bases, 9 bases remained unmatched. The CDR3 contains 15 residues. CDR3 DNA sequence: TGTGCCAGTAGTAGAGACAGGGAAATAGGAGAGACCCAGTACTTC. It yields the protein CASSRDREIGETQYF.

This clonotype has at least ten counts. This sequence joins TRBV10-3 and TRBJ2-7, with D maybe TRBD2 (6 bases). CDR3 size: 14 residues. The germline V gene has CDR1 ENHRY and CDR2 SYGVKD. The V end was cut by 3 bases, the J end by 6 bases, with 15 bases between. The CDR3 loop reads CAISELGPRGEQYV. DNA of the CDR3: TGTGCCATCAGTGAATTGGGCCCGCGGGGCGAGCAGTACGTC.

This clonotype came up a few times. This chain connects TRBV20-1 to TRBJ1-1, with D uncertain. This CDR3 region has 13 residues. Trimming shortened V by 0 bases and J by 1 base, and 6 bases separated the two germline ends. Germline V gene data show CDR1 as DFQATT and CDR2 as SNEGSKA (reference sequence). CDR3 nucleotides: TGCAGTGCTAGAGATTTGGGGAACACTGAAGCTTTCTTT. This translates into CSARDLGNTEAFF.

This clonotype was detected ten times or more. The V call is TRBV3-1, the J call TRBJ2-3; D is ambiguous. CDR1 LGHDT and CDR2 YNNKEL come from the germline V gene (reference sequence). This CDR3 comprises 15 residues. The ends were cut back, 3 bases at V and 0 bases at J, with 10 bases in the middle. This CDR3 reads CASSHLVTSTDTQYF. CDR3 in DNA: TGTGCCAGCAGCCACTTAGTGACCAGCACAGATACGCAGTATTTT.

This clonotype showed up many times. The CDR3: CSVAPTGFEQYF. CDR3 sequence (DNA): TGCAGCGTAGCCCCGACAGGTTTCGAGCAGTACTTC. This chain links TRBV29-1 with TRBJ2-7; possible D gene TRBD1, 6 bases. The CDR3 runs 12 residues. CDR1 is SQVTM, CDR2 ANQGSEA, per germline. The V end was cut by 6 bases, the J end by 6 bases, with 15 bases between.

This rearrangement joins TRBV2 to TRBJ1-6; the D is unclear. The CDR3 covers 13 residues. The germline V gene encodes CDR1 SNHLY and CDR2 FYNNEI. V dropped 5 bases and J dropped 7 bases, with 9 bases sitting between them. CDR3 DNA sequence: TGTGCCAGCAGTACCCTAGGGAATTCACCCCTCCACTTT. Residues: CASSTLGNSPLHF.

This clonotype turned up a few times. The chain uses TRBV12-3 or TRBV12-4 and TRBJ2-4, with D possibly TRBD2 on 7 matching bases. With 8 bases removed from V and 16 bases from J, the gap between germline ends came to 30 bases. This CDR3 is built from 15 residues. The CDR3 nucleotides read TGTGCCAGCGCCCGGCGGGGAGGGGGGACCCATCCTGGTTACTTC. This sequence encodes CASARRGGGTHPGYF.

This clonotype was seen only a few times. The CDR3 protein is CASSDGQGANGYTF. CDR3 nucleotide sequence: TGTGCCAGCAGCGATGGACAGGGGGCTAATGGCTACACCTTC. The V gene is TRBV12-3 or TRBV12-4, the J gene TRBJ1-2, with 11 bases aligning to TRBD1. The CDR3 runs to 14 residues. V lost 6 bases, J lost 6 bases, and 6 bases stayed unmatched.

In its sample, this clonotype was seen many times. The rearrangement uses TRBV14 and TRBJ1-6; no clear D. Deletions cut 4 bases from V and 8 bases from J, with 21 bases between. Germline CDR1 SGHDN, CDR2 FVKESK. This CDR3 contains 17 residues. Here the CDR3 reads CASSPPVVPVSDSPLHF. In nucleotides, the CDR3 is TGTGCCAGCAGCCCGCCGGTCGTTCCGGTATCCGATTCACCCCTCCACTTT.

This clonotype was observed a handful of times. The rearrangement joins TRBV2 to TRBJ2-2; 9 bases are a match to TRBD1. The CDR3 has 18 amino acids. CDR1 and CDR2 from the germline V gene are SNHLY and FYNNEI. V trimming: 0 bases; J trimming: 6 bases; junction bases outside the gene matches: 11. The CDR3 nucleotides read TGTGCCAGCAGTGAAGCGCTAGGACAGGGGACGGTCGCCGGGGAGCTGTTTTTT. Residues: CASSEALGQGTVAGELFF.

The genes are TRBV7-9 and TRBJ2-7; 9 bases match TRBD1. CDR3 size: 15 residues. The J segment lost 4 bases and the V segment lost 5 bases, leaving 9 bases of the junction unmatched. The V gene's germline CDR1 is SEHNR and CDR2 FQNEAQ (reference sequence). For the CDR3, the DNA is TGTGCCAGCAGCAACGGACAGGGGAGGCGGTACGAGCAGTACTTC. Its translation: CASSNGQGRRYEQYF.

This clonotype has only a few counts. The chain joins TRBV14 to TRBJ2-5, with 7 bases fitting TRBD1. From germline, CDR1 is SGHDN and CDR2 FVKESK. The V segment lost 6 bases and the J segment 2 bases; nucleotides outside the gene matches: 9. The CDR3 consists of 15 residues. CDR3 region: CASRPTGTAQETQYF. In DNA form, the CDR3 reads TGTGCCAGCAGACCTACAGGGACAGCTCAAGAGACCCAGTACTTC.

The sample holds a few counts of this clonotype. The V and J genes are TRBV5-6 and TRBJ2-3; the D is unclear. The CDR3 loop spans 14 amino acids. Trimming took off 1 base at V and 4 bases at J, with 10 bases between the two ends. CDR1 is SGHDT and CDR2 is YYEEEE in the germline V gene. CDR3 coding DNA: TGTGCCAGCAGCTTGTTGGGCTCTGCAGATACGCAGTATTTT. Translation gives CASSLLGSADTQYF.

The chain links TRBV6-6 to TRBJ2-1; D possibly corresponds to TRBD1 (6 bases). V was trimmed by 4 bases and J by 9 bases, leaving 13 bases between them. CDR3 length: 13 amino acids. Germline CDR1 and CDR2: MNHNY and SVGAGI (reference sequence). The CDR3 nucleotides read TGTGCCAGCAGTTCTCAGGGGACGGGTGAGCAGTTCTTC. It yields the protein CASSSQGTGEQFF.

The chain recombines TRBV29-1 with TRBJ2-1, with 12 nucleotides matching TRBD2. V was pared by 6 bases and J by 7 bases, with 10 bases of the junction left unmatched. Germline CDR1 SQVTM, CDR2 ANQGSEA. The CDR3 is 15 amino acids. The CDR3 bases are TGCAGCGTCTTCGGACTAGCGGGGCCGGGGAATGAGCAGTTCTTC. It encodes CSVFGLAGPGNEQFF.

This clonotype was seen a handful of times. The chain recombines TRBV18 with TRBJ1-2; D possibly corresponds to TRBD1 (5 bases). This CDR3 spans 15 amino acids. Trimming removed 6 bases from V and 6 bases from J, with 20 bases in between. CDR1 is KGHSH and CDR2 is LQKENI in the germline V gene. CDR3 protein: CASSHDSPQRDGYTF. The CDR3, as DNA: TGTGCCAGCTCTCACGACAGCCCCCAACGCGATGGCTACACCTTC.

In this sample, this clonotype turned up a few times. This chain connects TRBV18 to TRBJ1-1; D uncertain. V lost 6 bases and J 0 bases, leaving 11 bases between the germline ends. Germline V gene sequence: CDR1 KGHSH, CDR2 LQKENI. The CDR3 loop spans 14 amino acids. DNA of the CDR3: TGTGCCAGCTCGCCCACAGCCCTGAACACTGAAGCTTTCTTT. It encodes CASSPTALNTEAFF.

The chain uses TRBV4-3 and TRBJ1-2; D uncertain. Trimming removed 0 bases from V and 3 bases from J, with 11 bases in between. The CDR3 has 15 residues. Per germline, CDR1 LGHNA and CDR2 YSLEER. CDR3 sequence reads: CASSQEREGDYGYTF. CDR3 DNA sequence: TGCGCCAGCAGCCAAGAGAGAGAGGGCGACTATGGCTACACCTTC.

The rearrangement links TRBV7-9 to TRBJ2-3; 8 nucleotides line up with TRBD2. Germline CDR1 reads SEHNR; CDR2 reads FQNEAQ (reference sequence). The V gene end was trimmed by 1 base and the J gene end by 2 bases; junction bases not matched to a gene: 5. The CDR3 extends over 16 amino acids. Here the CDR3 reads CASSLGAGVPTDTQYF. CDR3 coding DNA: TGTGCCAGCAGCTTAGGAGCGGGGGTCCCCACAGATACGCAGTATTTT.

This clonotype was found many times. The chain joins TRBV3-1 to TRBJ1-1; D gene uncertain. The CDR3 is 12 residues long. Germline V lookup: CDR1 LGHDT, CDR2 YNNKEL (reference sequence). With 2 bases removed from V and 7 bases from J, the gap between germline ends came to 8 bases. CDR3 loop: CASSQTTDEAFF. CDR3 coding DNA: TGTGCCAGCAGCCAAACGACGGATGAAGCTTTCTTT.

This clonotype has more than one count but fewer than ten. This chain uses TRBV6-5 with TRBJ1-1, with a possible D match to TRBD1 (6 bases). The CDR3 runs 14 residues. Between the trimmed V and J ends, which lost 11 bases and 0 bases, there was a span of 16 bases. Looked up from germline, CDR1 is MNHEY and CDR2 is SVGAGI. The DNA of the CDR3 is TGTGCCTCCCGAGTGGACAGTTTGAACACTGAAGCTTTCTTT. It specifies CASRVDSLNTEAFF.

The chain joins TRBV18 to TRBJ1-4, with D tentatively TRBD1 (6 bases). V lost 2 bases and J 4 bases, leaving 11 bases between the germline ends. The germline gives CDR1 KGHSH, CDR2 LQKENI. The CDR3 is 15 residues long. CDR3 protein: CASSPDRTDNEKLFF. The DNA for the CDR3 is TGTGCCAGCTCACCAGATCGGACAGATAATGAAAAACTGTTTTTT.